Listed below are T cell receptor beta chains from one sample, sequenced in a study of neurological immune-mediated disorders. TCRdb analysed the 5' RACE reads with MiXCR anew, one entry per CDR3 protein. This sample has 77,000 or so distinct CDR3 sequences, with about 9.4% found just once. Specimen: PBMCs. Receptors originate from a man between 50 and 59 years old in good health. Both conserved end residues are part of each CDR3. D genes are given only for firm matches. Clone sizes are given selectively: once, few, many, or a class where the clone is expanded.

CDR3: CASTRGGNQPQHF; DNA: TGTGCCAGCACCAGGGGGGGGAATCAGCCCCAGCATTTT; D: TRBD1; V: TRBV12-3/TRBV12-4; size: many; J: TRBJ1-5
CDR3: CSANHIAGLPPYEQYF; DNA: TGCAGTGCTAACCACATAGCGGGACTACCGCCCTACGAGCAGTACTTC; D: TRBD2; V: TRBV20-1; size: many; J: TRBJ2-7
CDR3: CASSHGYTF; DNA: TGTGCCAGCAGCCATGGCTACACCTTC; D: NA; V: TRBV3-1; size: many; J: TRBJ1-2
CDR3: CATSRSQGIYNEQFF; DNA: TGTGCCACCAGCAGATCCCAGGGGATCTACAATGAGCAGTTCTTC; D: NA; V: TRBV15; size: medium-sized; J: TRBJ2-1
CDR3: CSASQGGVSNQPQHF; DNA: TGCAGTGCTAGTCAGGGGGGGGTAAGCAATCAGCCCCAGCATTTT; D: TRBD1; V: TRBV20-1; size: many; J: TRBJ1-5
CDR3: CASSPAGLGGYTF; DNA: TGTGCCAGCAGCCCCGCAGGGTTGGGTGGCTACACCTTC; D: NA; V: TRBV27; size: many; J: TRBJ1-2
CDR3: CASRSPGSTKNIQYF; DNA: TGTGCCAGCAGATCCCCAGGCAGCACCAAAAACATTCAGTACTTC; D: NA; V: TRBV6-2/TRBV6-3; size: many; J: TRBJ2-4
CDR3: CASSFGTENGKQHF; DNA: TGCGCCAGCAGCTTCGGGACGGAAAATGGAAAGCAACACTTT; D: NA; V: TRBV5-1; size: many; J: TRBJ1-6
CDR3: CASSEDGAGHEQYF; DNA: TGCGCCAGCAGTGAGGACGGGGCCGGTCACGAGCAGTACTTC; D: NA; V: TRBV5-1; size: once; J: TRBJ2-7
CDR3: CASSESPLGVEAFF; DNA: TGCGCCAGCAGTGAGAGCCCTCTTGGGGTTGAAGCTTTCTTT; D: NA; V: TRBV10-1; size: many; J: TRBJ1-1
CDR3: CAYLRGDRGNEQYF; DNA: TGTGCCTATTTAAGAGGGGACAGGGGAAACGAGCAGTACTTC; D: TRBD1; V: TRBV6-1; size: many; J: TRBJ2-7
CDR3: CSAGGLAGEIFRNEQFF; DNA: TGCAGTGCTGGGGGACTAGCGGGAGAGATCTTCAGGAATGAGCAGTTCTTC; D: TRBD2; V: TRBV20-1; size: many; J: TRBJ2-1
CDR3: CASSVTGGSYEQYF; DNA: TGCGCCAGCAGCGTAACAGGGGGCTCATACGAGCAGTACTTC; D: TRBD1; V: TRBV5-1; size: many; J: TRBJ2-7
CDR3: CASSLVGNQETQYF; DNA: TGCGCCAGCAGCTTGGTAGGGAACCAAGAGACCCAGTACTTC; D: NA; V: TRBV5-1; size: many; J: TRBJ2-5
CDR3: CASSFQRGAGEQFF; DNA: TGTGCCAGCAGTTTTCAGCGGGGGGCTGGTGAGCAGTTCTTC; D: TRBD2; V: TRBV12-3/TRBV12-4; size: many; J: TRBJ2-1
CDR3: CASSQDLGGYQGYEQYF; DNA: TGTGCCAGCAGCCAAGATCTTGGGGGCTACCAGGGGTACGAGCAGTACTTC; D: NA; V: TRBV4-2; size: many; J: TRBJ2-7
CDR3: CASRSGGGNPGNTIYF; DNA: TGCGCCAGCAGGTCGGGAGGAGGGAATCCCGGAAACACCATATATTTT; D: NA; V: TRBV5-1; size: many; J: TRBJ1-3
CDR3: CSARDRGRQPQHF; DNA: TGCAGTGCTAGAGACAGGGGGCGGCAGCCCCAGCATTTT; D: TRBD1; V: TRBV20-1; size: many; J: TRBJ1-5
CDR3: CASKPSGETDTQYF; DNA: TGTGCCAGCAAACCTAGCGGGGAGACAGATACGCAGTATTTT; D: TRBD2; V: TRBV6-2/TRBV6-3; size: many; J: TRBJ2-3
CDR3: CASSPLGDTQYF; DNA: TGTGCCAGCAGCCCCCTGGGCGATACGCAGTATTTT; D: NA; V: TRBV7-2; size: NA; J: TRBJ2-3
CDR3: CASSQEGSASYEQYF; DNA: TGCGCCAGCAGCCAAGAAGGGTCGGCGTCCTACGAGCAGTACTTC; D: NA; V: TRBV4-3; size: many; J: TRBJ2-7
CDR3: CASSLDSGTDTQYF; DNA: TGTGCCAGCAGCTTAGATTCAGGGACAGATACGCAGTATTTT; D: NA; V: TRBV7-6; size: many; J: TRBJ2-3
CDR3: CASILGGRYNEQFF; DNA: TGTGCCAGCATCTTAGGCGGGAGATACAATGAGCAGTTCTTC; D: TRBD2; V: TRBV7-3; size: few; J: TRBJ2-1
CDR3: CASSDGQVFSSYNSPLHF; DNA: TGTGCCAGCAGTGATGGACAGGTCTTTAGCTCCTATAATTCACCCCTCCACTTT; D: TRBD1; V: TRBV6-6; size: many; J: TRBJ1-6
CDR3: CAISSGTSGETQYF; DNA: TGTGCCATCAGTTCCGGGACTAGCGGAGAGACCCAGTACTTC; D: TRBD2; V: TRBV10-3; size: many; J: TRBJ2-5
CDR3: CASRRESTDTQYF; DNA: TGCGCCTCGCGGCGGGAAAGCACAGATACGCAGTATTTT; D: NA; V: TRBV4-1; size: NA; J: TRBJ2-3
CDR3: CSAPGQGGYEQYF; DNA: TGCAGTGCCCCGGGACAGGGGGGTTACGAGCAGTACTTC; D: TRBD1; V: TRBV20-1; size: many; J: TRBJ2-7
CDR3: CATSRDEGGRFF; DNA: TGTGCCACCAGCAGAGATGAGGGGGGGCGGTTCTTC; D: NA; V: TRBV15; size: many; J: TRBJ2-1
CDR3: CSVPTTRTEAFF; DNA: TGCAGCGTCCCCACGACACGGACTGAAGCTTTCTTT; D: NA; V: TRBV29-1; size: NA; J: TRBJ1-1
CDR3: CASSTGDSNAYEQYF; DNA: TGTGCCAGCAGTACCGGGGACAGTAACGCCTACGAGCAGTACTTC; D: TRBD1; V: TRBV28; size: many; J: TRBJ2-7
CDR3: CASRSENTGELFF; DNA: TGTGCCAGCAGGTCCGAGAACACCGGGGAGCTGTTTTTT; D: NA; V: TRBV6-5; size: many; J: TRBJ2-2
CDR3: CASSLTVGRWEQYF; DNA: TGTGCCAGCAGTTTAACTGTTGGTCGGTGGGAGCAGTACTTC; D: NA; V: TRBV12-3/TRBV12-4; size: many; J: TRBJ2-7
CDR3: CASSFLPSSSNQPQHF; DNA: TGTGCCAGCAGTTTCCTGCCCAGTTCTAGCAATCAGCCCCAGCATTTT; D: NA; V: TRBV28; size: many; J: TRBJ1-5
CDR3: CATSAQAGLNTGELFF; DNA: TGTGCCACCAGCGCCCAAGCAGGGCTTAACACCGGGGAGCTGTTTTTT; D: NA; V: TRBV15; size: many; J: TRBJ2-2
CDR3: CASSAILAGDEQFF; DNA: TGTGCCAGCAGTGCAATCTTAGCGGGAGACGAGCAGTTCTTC; D: TRBD2; V: TRBV2; size: many; J: TRBJ2-1
CDR3: CASGLDNSGRGGELFF; DNA: TGTGCTAGTGGTTTGGACAACAGCGGGAGAGGCGGGGAGCTGTTTTTT; D: TRBD2; V: TRBV12-5; size: NA; J: TRBJ2-2
CDR3: CASSVGGGTDTQYF; DNA: TGTGCCAGCAGCGTCGGGGGGGGCACAGATACGCAGTATTTT; D: TRBD2; V: TRBV5-5; size: many; J: TRBJ2-3
CDR3: CATATSGNLLSEQYF; DNA: TGTGCCACCGCGACTAGCGGGAACCTCTTGAGCGAGCAGTACTTC; D: TRBD2; V: TRBV10-3; size: many; J: TRBJ2-7
CDR3: CASSNTGTVNSPLHF; DNA: TGTGCCAGCAGCAACACCGGGACAGTTAATTCACCCCTCCACTTT; D: TRBD1; V: TRBV9; size: many; J: TRBJ1-6
CDR3: CASSFGQAYEQYF; DNA: TGTGCCAGCAGCTTTGGGCAGGCCTACGAGCAGTACTTC; D: NA; V: TRBV5-4; size: many; J: TRBJ2-7
CDR3: CASSARTGNTEAFF; DNA: TGTGCCAGCAGCGCCCGGACGGGTAACACTGAAGCTTTCTTT; D: NA; V: TRBV5-5; size: many; J: TRBJ1-1
CDR3: CASSRTGVNNEQFF; DNA: TGCGCCAGCAGTCGGACGGGAGTGAATAATGAGCAGTTCTTC; D: NA; V: TRBV5-1; size: many; J: TRBJ2-1
CDR3: CASSPPGGYYGYTF; DNA: TGTGCCAGCAGCCCCCCGGGGGGTTACTATGGCTACACCTTC; D: NA; V: TRBV7-2; size: many; J: TRBJ1-2
CDR3: CSFSRGEMETQYF; DNA: TGCAGCTTCAGCAGGGGCGAGATGGAGACCCAGTACTTC; D: NA; V: TRBV29-1; size: many; J: TRBJ2-5
CDR3: CASSYPSGQGISGELFF; DNA: TGTGCCAGCAGTTACCCCTCGGGACAGGGGATCTCCGGGGAGCTGTTTTTT; D: TRBD1; V: TRBV6-2/TRBV6-3; size: many; J: TRBJ2-2
CDR3: CSYSPGGQAEQYF; DNA: TGCAGCTACAGTCCTGGGGGGCAGGCCGAGCAGTACTTC; D: NA; V: TRBV29-1; size: many; J: TRBJ2-7
CDR3: CASSAQGPVHEQYF; DNA: TGCGCCAGCAGCGCACAGGGGCCCGTCCACGAGCAGTACTTC; D: TRBD1; V: TRBV5-1; size: many; J: TRBJ2-7
CDR3: CASSSDRVSTNEKLFF; DNA: TGCGCCAGCAGCAGTGACAGGGTCTCCACTAATGAAAAACTGTTTTTT; D: TRBD1; V: TRBV5-1; size: many; J: TRBJ1-4
CDR3: CAIRDRDGGTEAFF; DNA: TGTGCCATCAGGGACAGGGATGGTGGCACTGAAGCTTTCTTT; D: TRBD1; V: TRBV10-3; size: many; J: TRBJ1-1
CDR3: CASSQEPPVAGLYNEQFF; DNA: TGCGCCAGCAGCCAAGAACCCCCAGTAGCGGGTCTATACAATGAGCAGTTCTTC; D: TRBD2; V: TRBV4-1; size: many; J: TRBJ2-1
CDR3: CASSLAGGFYEQYF; DNA: TGTGCCAGCAGTTTAGCAGGGGGATTCTACGAGCAGTACTTC; D: TRBD1; V: TRBV28; size: many; J: TRBJ2-7